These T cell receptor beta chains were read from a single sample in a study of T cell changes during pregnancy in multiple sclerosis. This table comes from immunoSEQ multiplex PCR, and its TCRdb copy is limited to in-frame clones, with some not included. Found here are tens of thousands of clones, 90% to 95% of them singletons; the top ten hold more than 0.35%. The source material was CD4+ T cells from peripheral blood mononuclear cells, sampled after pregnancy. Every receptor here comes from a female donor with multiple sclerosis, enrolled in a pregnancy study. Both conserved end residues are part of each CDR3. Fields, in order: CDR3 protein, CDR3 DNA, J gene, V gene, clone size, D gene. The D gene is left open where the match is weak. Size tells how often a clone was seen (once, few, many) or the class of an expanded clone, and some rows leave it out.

CDR3aa: CASTGQLYEQYF; CDR3nt: TGCGCCAGCACAGGACAGCTCTACGAGCAGTACTTC; j_gene: TRBJ2-7; v_gene: TRBV5-1; abundance: NA; d_gene: NA
CDR3aa: CAWSVSRGQPQHF; CDR3nt: TGTGCCTGGAGTGTGAGCAGGGGTCAGCCCCAGCATTTT; j_gene: TRBJ1-5; v_gene: TRBV30; abundance: NA; d_gene: NA
CDR3aa: CASSQDSGAFTDTQYF; CDR3nt: TGTGCCAGCAGCCAAGATAGCGGGGCGTTCACAGATACGCAGTATTTT; j_gene: TRBJ2-3; v_gene: TRBV14; abundance: few; d_gene: TRBD2
CDR3aa: CASSAKPGGSASTDTQYF; CDR3nt: TGTGCCAGCAGCGCGAAGCCCGGGGGTTCAGCTAGCACAGATACGCAGTATTTT; j_gene: TRBJ2-3; v_gene: TRBV9; abundance: NA; d_gene: NA
CDR3aa: CASSFGQGQGYEQYF; CDR3nt: TGTGCCAGCAGCTTTGGCCAGGGACAGGGCTACGAGCAGTACTTC; j_gene: TRBJ2-7; v_gene: TRBV7-2; abundance: NA; d_gene: TRBD1
CDR3aa: CASSYSSAETYEQYF; CDR3nt: TGTGCCAGCAGTTACTCGAGCGCCGAAACCTACGAGCAGTACTTC; j_gene: TRBJ2-7; v_gene: TRBV6-5; abundance: NA; d_gene: NA
CDR3aa: CASSIGQGAVQETQYF; CDR3nt: TGTGCCAGTAGTATCGGACAGGGGGCAGTTCAAGAGACCCAGTACTTC; j_gene: TRBJ2-5; v_gene: TRBV19; abundance: once; d_gene: TRBD1
CDR3aa: CAWSNQGSLPHEQYF; CDR3nt: TGTGCCTGGAGTAACCAGGGCTCACTTCCACACGAGCAGTACTTC; j_gene: TRBJ2-7; v_gene: TRBV30; abundance: NA; d_gene: NA
CDR3aa: CASRGRGSYEQYF; CDR3nt: TGTGCCAGCCGCGGTCGCGGGAGCTACGAGCAGTACTTC; j_gene: TRBJ2-7; v_gene: TRBV6-8; abundance: NA; d_gene: TRBD2
CDR3aa: CASSRNRGTEAFF; CDR3nt: TGTGCCAGCAGCCGTAACAGGGGGACTGAAGCTTTCTTT; j_gene: TRBJ1-1; v_gene: TRBV7-2; abundance: NA; d_gene: TRBD1
CDR3aa: CASSSNPTGTGANVLTF; CDR3nt: TGTGCCAGCTCATCCAACCCAACAGGGACTGGGGCCAACGTCCTGACTTTC; j_gene: TRBJ2-6; v_gene: TRBV18; abundance: once; d_gene: NA
CDR3aa: CASSPSGGFYNEQFF; CDR3nt: TGTGCCAGCTCACCATCAGGGGGCTTCTACAATGAGCAGTTCTTC; j_gene: TRBJ2-1; v_gene: TRBV18; abundance: NA; d_gene: TRBD1
CDR3aa: CAWTRDRGFSYAFF; CDR3nt: TGTGCCTGGACCCGGGACAGGGGGTTTTCCTACGCTTTCTTT; j_gene: TRBJ1-1; v_gene: TRBV30; abundance: once; d_gene: TRBD1
CDR3aa: CAWSVGGKVHF; CDR3nt: TGTGCCTGGAGTGTCGGCGGGAAGGTGCATTTT; j_gene: TRBJ1-5; v_gene: TRBV30; abundance: NA; d_gene: NA
CDR3aa: CASSLSATNEKLFF; CDR3nt: TGTGCCAGCAGCTTGTCAGCAACTAATGAAAAACTGTTTTTT; j_gene: TRBJ1-4; v_gene: TRBV5-5; abundance: NA; d_gene: NA
CDR3aa: CSAGPGQAAFF; CDR3nt: TGCAGTGCCGGCCCGGGACAAGCGGCTTTCTTT; j_gene: TRBJ1-1; v_gene: TRBV20-1; abundance: few; d_gene: NA
CDR3aa: CASSLTGRTSDTQYF; CDR3nt: TGCGCCAGCAGCTTGACAGGGAGAACTTCCGATACGCAGTATTTT; j_gene: TRBJ2-3; v_gene: TRBV5-1; abundance: NA; d_gene: NA
CDR3aa: CASSRRGQGAYEQYF; CDR3nt: TGTGCCAGCAGTCGCCGGGGACAGGGGGCGTACGAGCAGTACTTC; j_gene: TRBJ2-7; v_gene: TRBV6-6; abundance: NA; d_gene: TRBD1
CDR3aa: CASSRGGGYYGYTF; CDR3nt: TGTGCCAGCAGTAGGGGAGGAGGGTACTATGGCTACACCTTC; j_gene: TRBJ1-2; v_gene: TRBV27; abundance: NA; d_gene: NA
CDR3aa: CASSPRTGGGQETEAFF; CDR3nt: TGTGCCAGTAGCCCGAGGACAGGGGGCGGCCAGGAGACTGAAGCTTTCTTT; j_gene: TRBJ1-1; v_gene: TRBV19; abundance: NA; d_gene: TRBD1
CDR3aa: CASTPGLTGRKNDNGYTF; CDR3nt: TGTGCCAGCACCCCAGGGCTGACAGGGAGAAAGAACGATAATGGCTACACCTTC; j_gene: TRBJ1-2; v_gene: TRBV7-6; abundance: NA; d_gene: TRBD1
CDR3aa: CASSPYTGRGGSTTEAFF; CDR3nt: TGTGCCAGCAGTCCATATACGGGCAGGGGTGGGTCGACGACTGAAGCTTTCTTT; j_gene: TRBJ1-1; v_gene: TRBV2; abundance: NA; d_gene: NA
CDR3aa: CASSIGQKNTEAFF; CDR3nt: TGTGCCAGTAGTATAGGCCAGAAGAACACTGAAGCTTTCTTT; j_gene: TRBJ1-1; v_gene: TRBV19; abundance: NA; d_gene: NA
CDR3aa: CASSVSLAGEQETQYF; CDR3nt: TGTGCCAGCAGTGTTAGCCTAGCGGGGGAGCAAGAGACCCAGTACTTC; j_gene: TRBJ2-5; v_gene: TRBV6-1; abundance: NA; d_gene: TRBD2
CDR3aa: CASSLGDRWMRGQFF; CDR3nt: TGTGCCAGCAGTTTAGGCGACAGGTGGATGAGGGGGCAGTTCTTC; j_gene: TRBJ2-1; v_gene: TRBV27; abundance: NA; d_gene: NA
CDR3aa: CASWGLAGVTDTQYF; CDR3nt: TGTGCCAGCTGGGGACTAGCGGGGGTCACAGATACGCAGTATTTT; j_gene: TRBJ2-3; v_gene: TRBV6-5; abundance: NA; d_gene: TRBD2
CDR3aa: CASSLSRQTSNYGYTF; CDR3nt: TGTGCCAGCAGCTTATCTAGGCAGACTTCTAACTATGGCTACACCTTC; j_gene: TRBJ1-2; v_gene: TRBV7-2; abundance: few; d_gene: NA
CDR3aa: CASRLLRGTGKVEAFF; CDR3nt: TGTGCCAGCAGACTTTTGAGGGGGACAGGTAAAGTTGAAGCTTTCTTT; j_gene: TRBJ1-1; v_gene: TRBV7-8; abundance: NA; d_gene: TRBD1
CDR3aa: CASSLAPGGRLYSPLHF; CDR3nt: TGTGCCAGCAGCTTAGCGCCGGGGGGCCGCTTATATTCACCCCTCCACTTT; j_gene: TRBJ1-6; v_gene: TRBV7-2; abundance: NA; d_gene: NA
CDR3aa: CASSMFDRVLTGGYTF; CDR3nt: TGTGCCAGTAGTATGTTCGACAGGGTTTTAACGGGCGGCTACACCTTC; j_gene: TRBJ1-2; v_gene: TRBV19; abundance: NA; d_gene: TRBD1
CDR3aa: CASSLRLAEYEQYF; CDR3nt: TGTGCCAGCAGTTTGCGGCTAGCCGAATACGAGCAGTACTTC; j_gene: TRBJ2-7; v_gene: TRBV6-5; abundance: NA; d_gene: NA
CDR3aa: CASSLRGRGNTEAFF; CDR3nt: TGTGCCAGCAGCTTAAGGGGTCGGGGAAACACTGAAGCTTTCTTT; j_gene: TRBJ1-1; v_gene: TRBV7-3; abundance: NA; d_gene: NA
CDR3aa: CASSVGTGMNTEAFF; CDR3nt: TGTGCCAGCAGCGTCGGGACAGGGATGAACACTGAAGCTTTCTTT; j_gene: TRBJ1-1; v_gene: TRBV9; abundance: NA; d_gene: TRBD1
CDR3aa: CASRKHLLNTEAFF; CDR3nt: TGCGCCAGCAGGAAACATCTCTTGAACACTGAAGCTTTCTTT; j_gene: TRBJ1-1; v_gene: TRBV10-2; abundance: NA; d_gene: NA
CDR3aa: CASSRGQGNYEQYF; CDR3nt: TGTGCCAGCAGCCGAGGACAGGGTAACTACGAGCAGTACTTC; j_gene: TRBJ2-7; v_gene: TRBV5-6; abundance: NA; d_gene: TRBD1
CDR3aa: CASSWATGELFF; CDR3nt: TGTGCCAGCAGCTGGGCGACCGGGGAGCTGTTTTTT; j_gene: TRBJ2-2; v_gene: TRBV11-3; abundance: NA; d_gene: NA
CDR3aa: CASSHTATGGGVRSEAFF; CDR3nt: TGTGCCAGCAGCCACACAGCGACAGGGGGTGGAGTTCGGTCTGAAGCTTTCTTT; j_gene: TRBJ1-1; v_gene: TRBV7-9; abundance: NA; d_gene: TRBD1
CDR3aa: CASSEAVSGSVIGNEQFF; CDR3nt: TGTGCCAGCAGTGAAGCAGTAAGCGGGAGTGTAATTGGCAATGAGCAGTTCTTC; j_gene: TRBJ2-1; v_gene: TRBV6-1; abundance: NA; d_gene: TRBD2
CDR3aa: CSANSHYEQYF; CDR3nt: TGCAGTGCTAATAGCCACTACGAGCAGTACTTC; j_gene: TRBJ2-7; v_gene: TRBV20-1; abundance: few; d_gene: NA
CDR3aa: CAWDSLDRAGYTF; CDR3nt: TGTGCCTGGGATTCCTTAGACCGTGCAGGGTACACCTTC; j_gene: TRBJ1-2; v_gene: TRBV30; abundance: NA; d_gene: NA